This passage covers 25 T cell receptor beta chains from one sample sequenced in a study of shared clonotypes between healthy human individuals. The protocol was immunoSEQ multiplex PCR, while the TCRdb copy is restricted to in-frame clones and leaves out a portion. In the table there are more than 450,000 clones, approximately 79% of which are singletons. Sequenced input: PBMCs. These receptors were taken from a woman aged 40 to 49 in good health. Some clones in this sample may be carry-over from other donors' samples.

This clone was found once. The gene calls are TRBV5-1 and TRBJ2-7; the match to TRBD1 covers 9 bases. J lost 3 bases, V lost 4 bases, and 8 bases had no gene match. The CDR3 totals 15 residues. The germline V gene encodes CDR1 SGHRS and CDR2 YFSETQ. The CDR3 DNA reads TGCGCCAGCAGCCAAGGGGGACAGGGTTACTACGAGCAGTACTTC. Translation gives CASSQGGQGYYEQYF.

This chain connects TRBV28 to TRBJ2-7; TRBD1 is a possible D gene (6 bases). CDR1 and CDR2 (germline): MDHEN, SYDVKM. The CDR3 has 13 amino acids. V dropped 6 bases and J dropped 3 bases, with 12 bases sitting between them. The CDR3 spells CASSPDRIYEQYF. The CDR3 bases are TGTGCCAGCAGCCCGGACAGAATCTACGAGCAGTACTTC.

The chain employs TRBV29-1 and TRBJ1-2, with D tentatively TRBD1 (5 bases). The ends were cut back, 7 bases at V and 3 bases at J, with 12 bases in the middle. The CDR3 loop spans 12 amino acids. Germline CDR1 SQVTM, CDR2 ANQGSEA. CDR3 in DNA: TGCAGCGCCACCTCGGGGGACTATGGCTACACCTTC. Its protein is CSATSGDYGYTF.

V usage is TRBV11-2 and J usage is TRBJ2-5; maybe TRBD2 (5 bases). Germline V gene sequence: CDR1 SGHAT, CDR2 FQNNGV. CDR3 length: 13 residues. With 4 bases removed from V and 11 bases from J, the gap between germline ends came to 17 bases. CDR3 amino acids: CASSSLLGREQYF. The CDR3 DNA sequence: TGTGCCAGCAGCTCCCTCCTTGGGAGAGAGCAGTACTTC.

This clone has only a few counts. The genes are TRBV4-2 and TRBJ1-2, with D possibly TRBD1 on 6 matching bases. Germline lookup yields CDR1 LGHNA and CDR2 YNFKEQ. The V and J ends lost 0 bases and 4 bases respectively, with 9 bases between them. The CDR3 is 14 amino acids. CDR3 protein: CASSQEAGAYGYTF. In nucleotides, the CDR3 is TGTGCCAGCAGCCAAGAGGCAGGGGCCTATGGCTACACCTTC.

The chain employs TRBV29-1 and TRBJ2-3; 11 bases line up with TRBD2. CDR1 SQVTM and CDR2 ANQGSEA come from the germline V gene. V shed 8 bases and J 2 bases; nucleotides not matched to a gene: 15. The CDR3 has 17 amino acids. The CDR3 region is CSFDRGLAGGLTDTQYF. The CDR3, as DNA: TGCAGCTTCGACAGGGGTCTAGCGGGAGGACTCACAGATACGCAGTATTTT.

The J gene is TRBJ2-1, the V gene TRBV19, with 8 bases that match TRBD2. This CDR3 spans 14 amino acids. V was clipped by 7 bases and J by 3 bases; unmatched bases: 5. Germline V gives CDR1 LNHDA, CDR2 SQIVND (reference sequence). The CDR3 DNA reads TGTGCCAGTAAAGGAGCGGGAGACTACAATGAGCAGTTCTTC. It translates to CASKGAGDYNEQFF.

The rearrangement joins TRBV6-1 to TRBJ2-1; perhaps TRBD2 as D (5 bases). The CDR3 is made up of 15 amino acids. Germline lookup yields CDR1 MNHNS and CDR2 SASEGT. The V end was cut by 4 bases, the J end by 4 bases, with 14 bases between. The CDR3 sequence is CASSVTTSNYNEQFF. In nucleotides, the CDR3 is TGTGCCAGCAGTGTGACAACTAGTAATTACAATGAGCAGTTCTTC.

In the case of this clone: The same CDR3 is also encoded by other DNA sequences in this sample. V usage is TRBV5-1 and J usage is TRBJ2-2; D ambiguous. V was pared by 1 base and J by 4 bases, with 5 bases between. Per germline, CDR1 SGHRS and CDR2 YFSETQ. The CDR3 runs 13 residues. CDR3 amino acids: CASSLTGTGELFF. CDR3 nucleotides: TGCGCCAGCAGCTTGACGGGCACCGGGGAGCTGTTTTTT.

V and J are TRBV30 and TRBJ2-6; D unresolved. This CDR3 is built from 15 residues. Per the germline V gene, CDR1 is GTSNPN and CDR2 is SVGIG (reference sequence). V lost 2 bases, J lost 2 bases, and 10 bases lay in between. CDR3 nucleotide sequence: TGTGCCTGGAGTCTTACGGGCACTGGGGCCAACGTCCTGACTTTC. Translated, it gives CAWSLTGTGANVLTF. Full variable domain (remainder filled in from reference TRBV30 and TRBJ2-6): SQTIHQWPATLVQPVGSPLSLECTVEGTSNPNLYWYRQAAGRGLQLLFYSVGIGQISSEVPQNLSASRPQDRQFILSSKKLLLSDSGFYLCAWSLTGTGANVLTFGAGSRLTVL.

The chain couples TRBV7-2 to TRBJ2-4; 8 bases map to TRBD2. The CDR3 contains 16 residues. V dropped 1 base and J dropped 7; count of bases not matched to a gene: 9. CDR1 is SGHTA, CDR2 FQGNSA, per germline. CDR3 protein: CASSLVSGGPSNIQYF. CDR3 in DNA: TGTGCCAGCAGCTTAGTTTCGGGAGGGCCATCCAACATTCAGTACTTC. Full variable domain (remainder filled in from reference TRBV7-2 and TRBJ2-4): GAGVSQSPSNKVTEKGKDVELRCDPISGHTALYWYRQSLGQGLEFLIYFQGNSAPDKSGLPSDRFSAERTGGSVSTLTIQRTQQEDSAVYLCASSLVSGGPSNIQYFGAGTRLSVL.

The rearrangement joins TRBV18 to TRBJ2-2, with 12 bases fitting TRBD2. V dropped 2 bases and J dropped 5; count of bases not matched to a gene: 3. Looked up from germline, CDR1 is KGHSH and CDR2 is LQKENI. The CDR3 is made up of 16 amino acids. Written as DNA, the CDR3 is TGTGCCAGCTCACCAAGCCTAGCGGGAGGGACCGGGGAGCTGTTTTTT. Translated: CASSPSLAGGTGELFF.

The CDR3 nucleotides read TGTGCCAGCAGCTCGTTTAGCGGGTCCTACGAGCAGTACTTC. Residues: CASSSFSGSYEQYF. The V call is TRBV11-2, the J call TRBJ2-5, with 7 positions matching TRBD2. Gene TRBJ2-7 matches the end of the DNA better, so the J call may be wrong. Germline V gene sequence: CDR1 SGHAT, CDR2 FQNNGV. The CDR3 totals 14 residues.

The gene calls are TRBV7-8 and TRBJ2-1; D could derive from TRBD1 or TRBD2 (6 bases each). In germline, CDR1 is SGHVS, CDR2 FQNEAQ. Trimming shortened V by 3 bases and J by 10 bases, and 7 bases separated the two germline ends. CDR3 size: 11 residues. The CDR3 DNA is TGTGCCAGCAGCTTGGGGGGCGAGCAGTTCTTC. Its translation is CASSLGGEQFF.

The chain couples TRBV11-2 to TRBJ2-3, with TRBD1 matching 7 bases. CDR1 is SGHAT and CDR2 is FQNNGV in the germline V gene. The CDR3 has 16 amino acids. V trimming: 1 base; J trimming: 1 base; junction bases outside the gene matches: 5. The CDR3 loop is CASSLGRDRRTDTQYF. CDR3 in DNA: TGTGCCAGCAGCTTAGGCCGGGACAGACGCACAGATACGCAGTATTTT.

The gene calls are TRBV18 and TRBJ2-1, with 7 bases identical to TRBD1. CDR3 length: 17 residues. The V gene end was trimmed by 5 bases and the J gene end by 2 bases; junction bases not matched to a gene: 12. Germline CDR1 KGHSH, CDR2 LQKENI. CDR3 sequence reads: CASSKQGEFIAYNEQFF. Written as DNA, the CDR3 is TGTGCCAGCTCAAAGCAGGGGGAATTTATAGCCTACAATGAGCAGTTCTTC.

The chain combines TRBV11-2 with TRBJ1-2; D is possibly TRBD1 (6 bases). Trimming shortened V by 1 base and J by 4 bases, and 13 bases separated the two germline ends. CDR3 size: 15 residues. Germline CDR1 and CDR2: SGHAT and FQNNGV. The CDR3 coding sequence is TGTGCCAGCAGCTTAGGTGGGGGGCCCCTCTATGGCTACACCTTC. Translating gives CASSLGGGPLYGYTF.

The chain joins TRBV14 to TRBJ2-7; TRBD2 might be the D (6 bases). This CDR3 is built from 12 residues. CDR1 is SGHDN and CDR2 is FVKESK in the germline V gene. V was trimmed by 3 bases and J by 8 bases, leaving 11 bases between them. The DNA of the CDR3 is TGTGCCAGCAGCCAGACTAGTCTCCAGCAGTACTTC. It is translated as CASSQTSLQQYF.

The rearrangement joins TRBV28 to TRBJ2-3, with TRBD2 matching over 8 bases. The junction had 12 bases not matched to a gene; V was cut back by 7 bases and J by 3 bases. Per germline, CDR1 MDHEN and CDR2 SYDVKM. The CDR3 has 16 residues. Here the CDR3 reads CASTSSGREVTDTQYF. As DNA, the CDR3 is TGTGCCAGCACCTCCTCTGGGCGGGAGGTGACAGATACGCAGTATTTT.

The V and J genes are TRBV9 and TRBJ2-3; the D gene is possibly TRBD1 (6 bases). V was cut by 5 bases and J by 2 bases, with 15 bases left in between. Germline V gene sequence: CDR1 SGDLS, CDR2 YYNGEE. CDR3 size: 15 residues. CDR3 region: CASSISGDSTDTQYF. The DNA of the CDR3 is TGTGCCAGCAGTATCTCAGGGGATTCCACAGATACGCAGTATTTT.

This chain connects TRBV10-3 to TRBJ2-3, with D possibly TRBD1 on 5 matching bases. The CDR3 is 15 residues long. Germline-derived CDR1 and CDR2 are ENHRY and SYGVKD. Trimming took off 6 bases at V and 2 bases at J, with 15 bases between the two ends. CDR3 in amino acids: CAISQGSTPTDTQYF. CDR3 nucleotide sequence: TGTGCCATCAGCCAGGGTTCAACCCCCACAGATACGCAGTATTTT.

The CDR3: CASQDLSEAFF. As DNA, the CDR3 is TGTGCCAGCCAGGACCTCTCTGAAGCTTTCTTT. The J gene is TRBJ1-1, the V gene TRBV6-1; the D is unclear. The ends were cut back, 8 bases at V and 6 bases at J, with 10 bases in the middle. In germline, CDR1 is MNHNS, CDR2 SASEGT. CDR3 size: 11 residues.

This chain connects TRBV11-2 to TRBJ2-5, with 7 bases matching TRBD2. The CDR3 has 16 amino acids. After removal of 3 bases from V and 1 base from J, the junction contained 8 bases not matched to a gene. Per the germline V gene, CDR1 is SGHAT and CDR2 is FQNNGV. The CDR3 sequence: CASSLVSGLLQETQYF. CDR3 in DNA: TGTGCCAGCAGCTTGGTTAGCGGGCTCCTCCAAGAGACCCAGTACTTC.

The chain combines TRBV5-6 with TRBJ2-2; tentatively, D is TRBD2 (6 bases). This CDR3 spans 13 amino acids. Germline-derived CDR1 and CDR2 are SGHDT and YYEEEE. The V gene lost 4 bases and the J gene lost 6 bases, with 10 bases spanning the gap. The CDR3 spells CASSRGGAGELFF. The CDR3 DNA reads TGTGCCAGCAGCCGCGGCGGGGCCGGGGAGCTGTTTTTT.

This chain connects TRBV9 to TRBJ1-2; possibly TRBD1 for D (6 bases). The CDR3 runs 16 residues. The V end was cut by 4 bases, the J end by 6 bases, with 22 bases between. From germline, CDR1 is SGDLS and CDR2 YYNGEE. CDR3 region: CASSTQGGGAKHGYTF. The CDR3 nucleotides read TGTGCCAGCAGCACCCAGGGTGGGGGGGCGAAACATGGCTACACCTTC.